Listed below are T cell receptor beta chains from one sample, sequenced in a study of technical replicates of blood from a handful of donors. The assay was immunoSEQ multiplex PCR, and TCRdb's table has in-frame clones only and misses some. The table has around 100,000 clones, about 95% seen once. The material sequenced was T cells isolated from PBMCs. The receptors come from a human donor in good health. The conserved cysteine and the conserved F or W are not part of the CDR3 here.

TRBV7-7 ASSVGTSGGTGELF
TRBV30 AWSPRGETQY
TRBV28 ASSAPRPGGLLNEQF
TRBV19 ASTASRQGQETQY
TRBV7-9 ASSNTGTGYGYT
TRBV7-3 ASSFSGSYNEQF
TRBV2 ASSYGTGNTIY
TRBV30 AGGLGLAPNEQF
TRBV28 ASKGSGNEQF
TRBV6-1 ASSERGYEQY
TRBV18 ASSPLQLNYGYT
TRBV19 ASTRGSHNEKLF
TRBV5-4 ASSGPSGIGTDEQF
TRBV2 ASSGSETQY
TRBV9 ASSDGSSYEQY
TRBV19 ASTPRADTHSGNTIY
TRBV19 ASSTRTSGRPELF
TRBV6-1 ASSEYSYSSYEQY
TRBV6-5 ASSWTGANEQF
TRBV6-1 ASSETGTGANVLT
TRBV29-1 NPYWASGRELNRNIQY
TRBV14 ASSQVTAYGTEAF
TRBV27 ASSPSQAMGYT
TRBV6-1 ASSVGGLGTGLYEQY
TRBV27 ASSFRARDQPQH
TRBV4-1 ASSQDFRTAEAF